This T cell receptor (beta chain) derives from a study of glioma-infiltrating T cells after dendritic cell vaccination. Looking at the study overall: Dendritic cell vaccination trial patients had either newly diagnosed or recurrent glioblastoma. Broader study findings: Few patients contributed both blood and tumor specimens.

This clone was observed once. Its specificity is not known. Sequenced by immunoSEQ multiplex PCR; TCRdb stores in-frame clones only, minus some. The data hold just over 95,000 clones, with approximately 80% observed a single time. All glioblastoma patients lacked an isocitrate dehydrogenase mutation. This sequence was found in a human donor with glioblastoma. Sequencing was performed on blood, taken before dendritic cell vaccination.

The CDR3 here is CASSPPGQAGNTIYF. In nucleotides, the CDR3 is TGTGCCAGCTCACCACCGGGCCAAGCTGGAAACACCATATATTTT. The J gene is TRBJ1-3, the V gene TRBV18, with D hard to call. This CDR3 has 15 residues. Trimming shortened V by 0 bases and J by 2 bases, and 8 bases separated the two germline ends. The germline V gene encodes CDR1 KGHSH and CDR2 LQKENI.